The entry below describes one T cell receptor beta chain. This CDR3 is 15 amino acids long. CDR1 SQVTM and CDR2 ANQGSEA come from the germline V gene. V trimming: 3 bases; J trimming: 6 bases; junction bases outside the gene matches: 9. This sample was taken from a study of blood T cell repertoires in COVID-19. On the study more broadly: PBMCs, B-cell-depleted T cells, or T cells provided the cDNA or gDNA that made up the material.

TCRdb's table, derived via immunoSEQ multiplex PCR, lists solely in-frame clones and lacks some. The sample holds 200,000 to 250,000 clones, 80% to 90% seen once. This sequence originates from a man younger than 35 with active or convalescent COVID-19. This chain links TRBV29-1 with TRBJ2-1; 9 bases line up with TRBD1. The specimen sequenced was peripheral blood. CDR3 nucleotides: TGCAGCGTTGAGCACCCGGGACAGGGCCTCAATGAGCAGTTCTTC. It translates to CSVEHPGQGLNEQFF.